One and the same sample provided the 14 T cell receptor beta chains below, sequenced in a study of blood T cells in healthy people across ages (dated by TCRdb to between 2014 and 2016). To prepare the library, 5' RACE was applied. Sequencing used an Illumina HiSeq 2500. A second PCR of about 7 to 12 cycles was run with a J-beta primer mix and a sample-barcoded 5' primer. TCRdb reprocessing: public reads trimmed at Q25 with fastp, clones called with MiXCR, in-frame beta chains kept. For every CDR3 protein sequence, its rows merge into one entry that carries the most common genes and DNA. The sample table lists some 930,000 distinct CDR3 sequences, around 29% of them with a count of one. Roughly 10% of the sample is taken by the ten largest. The sample was also linked to a second study, of T cells of mothers and their children.

Sequencing used blood. All receptors derive from a woman aged 40 to 50 in good health.

V and J are TRBV2 and TRBJ2-2, with 10 bases that match TRBD1. The CDR3 extends over 15 amino acids. CDR1 and CDR2 from the germline V gene are SNHLY and FYNNEI. V lost 6 bases, J lost 3 bases, and 4 bases stayed unmatched. The CDR3: CASRAGQGDTGELFF. CDR3 nucleotides: TGTGCCAGCAGGGCCGGACAGGGGGACACCGGGGAGCTGTTTTTT.

The chain carries TRBV7-2 and TRBJ2-3; D is perhaps TRBD1 (5 bases). CDR3 length: 15 residues. Germline V gives CDR1 SGHTA, CDR2 FQGNSA. V lost 4 bases and J lost 1, with 12 bases in between. Here the CDR3 DNA reads TGTGCCAGCAGCTCCTCAGGGTATGGCACAGATACGCAGTATTTT. It yields the protein CASSSSGYGTDTQYF.

Note on this clonotype: The junction differs from germline at one of its ends, possibly a read error. The chain is built from TRBV7-3 and TRBJ2-7, with 7 bases identical to TRBD1. This CDR3 has 15 amino acids. Germline V gene lookup returns CDR1 SGHTA and CDR2 FQGTGA. Here the CDR3 DNA reads TGTGCCAGCAGCGCACAGGGGTCCCCCTTCTACGAGCGGTACTTC. Amino acid sequence: CASSAQGSPFYERYF.

The chain recombines TRBV20-1 with TRBJ1-1, with 8 bases lining up with TRBD1. Per germline, CDR1 DFQATT and CDR2 SNEGSKA (reference sequence). This CDR3 is 13 amino acids long. J lost 8 bases, V lost 0 bases, and 5 bases had no gene match. CDR3 DNA: TGCAGTGCTAGAGATCGAGGACAGGGAGAAGCTTTCTTT. This gives the protein CSARDRGQGEAFF.

This clonotype was picked up a small number of times. This chain joins TRBV5-6 and TRBJ1-1; the D is unclear. The CDR3 covers 16 residues. Looked up from germline, CDR1 is SGHDT and CDR2 is YYEEEE. Trimming cost V 0 bases and J 4 bases, with 16 bases left between them. Here the CDR3 reads CASSLGSRFGVTEAFF. The CDR3 DNA reads TGTGCCAGCAGCTTGGGATCGCGTTTTGGCGTCACTGAAGCTTTCTTT.

This clonotype was observed at least ten times. The chain uses TRBV5-6 and TRBJ1-2, with no clear D. The V gene lost 1 base and the J gene lost 10 bases, with 8 bases spanning the gap. This CDR3 has 11 residues. The germline CDR1 and CDR2 sequences are SGHDT and YYEEEE. CDR3 sequence reads: CASSLRMIYTF. The CDR3, as DNA: TGTGCCAGCAGCTTGCGCATGATCTACACCTTC.

This chain links TRBV5-5 with TRBJ2-3; D gene ambiguous. This CDR3 has 17 residues. The germline V gene encodes CDR1 SGHKS and CDR2 YYEKEE (reference sequence). Trimming stripped 0 bases from V and 6 bases from J, with 20 bases between. The CDR3 spells CASSLASGSVSWDTQYF. The CDR3, as DNA: TGTGCCAGCAGCTTGGCGTCAGGTAGTGTGAGTTGGGATACGCAGTATTTT.

The chain joins TRBV2 to TRBJ2-1; possibly TRBD2 for D (5 bases). Deletions cut 4 bases from V and 3 bases from J, with 16 bases between. CDR1 is SNHLY and CDR2 is FYNNEI in the germline V gene. This CDR3 region has 16 residues. CDR3 sequence: CASSGAWRVIYNEQFF. In DNA form, the CDR3 reads TGTGCCAGCAGTGGAGCGTGGCGGGTTATCTACAATGAGCAGTTCTTC.

Only a few counts were recorded for this clonotype. The chain recombines TRBV2 with TRBJ2-1; D is possibly TRBD2 (5 bases). CDR1 is SNHLY and CDR2 is FYNNEI in the germline V gene. Trimming stripped 1 base from V and 3 bases from J, with 13 bases between. The CDR3 totals 16 residues. The CDR3 is CASSEGRPRGYNEQFF. In DNA, the CDR3 is TGTGCCAGCAGTGAAGGGCGGCCCCGGGGCTACAATGAGCAGTTCTTC.

This clonotype was seen a handful of times. The chain uses TRBV6-5 and TRBJ2-3, with TRBD2 identical over 9 bases. The germline V gene encodes CDR1 MNHEY and CDR2 SVGAGI. This CDR3 is built from 16 residues. With V trimmed by 5 bases and J by 1 base, 7 bases remained unmatched. The CDR3: CASSLTAGGGTDTQYF. CDR3 bases: TGTGCCAGCAGTCTGACAGCGGGGGGCGGCACAGATACGCAGTATTTT.

This clonotype appeared many times. The rearrangement links TRBV5-5 to TRBJ2-3, with TRBD2 identical over 7 bases. The V gene's germline CDR1 is SGHKS and CDR2 YYEKEE (reference sequence). After removal of 4 bases from V and 14 bases from J, the junction contained 10 bases not matched to a gene. The CDR3 length is 12 residues. The CDR3 protein is CASSPASGVRYF. Here the CDR3 DNA reads TGTGCCAGCAGCCCCGCTAGCGGTGTTCGGTATTTT.

This clonotype showed up many times. The V and J genes are TRBV6-6 and TRBJ1-4; D is unresolved. Looked up from germline, CDR1 is MNHNY and CDR2 is SVGAGI (reference sequence). V lost 0 bases, J lost 0 bases, and 11 bases lay in between. The CDR3 consists of 17 residues. CDR3 loop: CASSYSSQTTTNEKLFF. CDR3 DNA sequence: TGTGCCAGCAGTTACTCGAGTCAGACTACAACTAATGAAAAACTGTTTTTT.

In this sample, this clonotype turned up once. A much larger clone differs from this one at a single base, so this may be a read error. V usage is TRBV25-1 and J usage is TRBJ1-6; D unclear. Germline lookup yields CDR1 MGHDK and CDR2 SYGVNS. Trimming removed 6 bases at V and 10 bases at J, with 10 bases between. This CDR3 contains 12 residues. In DNA, the CDR3 is TGTGCCAGCAGGGAGGCTGGATCACCCCTCCACTTT. This gives the protein CASREAGSPLHF.

Details on this clonotype: This sequence may be a read error, since a much larger clone differs from it by one base. The rearrangement uses TRBV6-2 or TRBV6-3 and TRBJ2-7; a weak D match, TRBD2 (6 bases). The germline V and J ends were trimmed by 2 bases and 3 bases, with 8 bases remaining between them. The CDR3 runs 13 residues. Germline-derived CDR1 and CDR2 are MNHEY and SVGEGT. The CDR3 loop reads CASSYGDCYEQYF. In DNA form, the CDR3 reads TGTGCCAGCAGTTACGGGGACTGCTACGAGCAGTACTTC.